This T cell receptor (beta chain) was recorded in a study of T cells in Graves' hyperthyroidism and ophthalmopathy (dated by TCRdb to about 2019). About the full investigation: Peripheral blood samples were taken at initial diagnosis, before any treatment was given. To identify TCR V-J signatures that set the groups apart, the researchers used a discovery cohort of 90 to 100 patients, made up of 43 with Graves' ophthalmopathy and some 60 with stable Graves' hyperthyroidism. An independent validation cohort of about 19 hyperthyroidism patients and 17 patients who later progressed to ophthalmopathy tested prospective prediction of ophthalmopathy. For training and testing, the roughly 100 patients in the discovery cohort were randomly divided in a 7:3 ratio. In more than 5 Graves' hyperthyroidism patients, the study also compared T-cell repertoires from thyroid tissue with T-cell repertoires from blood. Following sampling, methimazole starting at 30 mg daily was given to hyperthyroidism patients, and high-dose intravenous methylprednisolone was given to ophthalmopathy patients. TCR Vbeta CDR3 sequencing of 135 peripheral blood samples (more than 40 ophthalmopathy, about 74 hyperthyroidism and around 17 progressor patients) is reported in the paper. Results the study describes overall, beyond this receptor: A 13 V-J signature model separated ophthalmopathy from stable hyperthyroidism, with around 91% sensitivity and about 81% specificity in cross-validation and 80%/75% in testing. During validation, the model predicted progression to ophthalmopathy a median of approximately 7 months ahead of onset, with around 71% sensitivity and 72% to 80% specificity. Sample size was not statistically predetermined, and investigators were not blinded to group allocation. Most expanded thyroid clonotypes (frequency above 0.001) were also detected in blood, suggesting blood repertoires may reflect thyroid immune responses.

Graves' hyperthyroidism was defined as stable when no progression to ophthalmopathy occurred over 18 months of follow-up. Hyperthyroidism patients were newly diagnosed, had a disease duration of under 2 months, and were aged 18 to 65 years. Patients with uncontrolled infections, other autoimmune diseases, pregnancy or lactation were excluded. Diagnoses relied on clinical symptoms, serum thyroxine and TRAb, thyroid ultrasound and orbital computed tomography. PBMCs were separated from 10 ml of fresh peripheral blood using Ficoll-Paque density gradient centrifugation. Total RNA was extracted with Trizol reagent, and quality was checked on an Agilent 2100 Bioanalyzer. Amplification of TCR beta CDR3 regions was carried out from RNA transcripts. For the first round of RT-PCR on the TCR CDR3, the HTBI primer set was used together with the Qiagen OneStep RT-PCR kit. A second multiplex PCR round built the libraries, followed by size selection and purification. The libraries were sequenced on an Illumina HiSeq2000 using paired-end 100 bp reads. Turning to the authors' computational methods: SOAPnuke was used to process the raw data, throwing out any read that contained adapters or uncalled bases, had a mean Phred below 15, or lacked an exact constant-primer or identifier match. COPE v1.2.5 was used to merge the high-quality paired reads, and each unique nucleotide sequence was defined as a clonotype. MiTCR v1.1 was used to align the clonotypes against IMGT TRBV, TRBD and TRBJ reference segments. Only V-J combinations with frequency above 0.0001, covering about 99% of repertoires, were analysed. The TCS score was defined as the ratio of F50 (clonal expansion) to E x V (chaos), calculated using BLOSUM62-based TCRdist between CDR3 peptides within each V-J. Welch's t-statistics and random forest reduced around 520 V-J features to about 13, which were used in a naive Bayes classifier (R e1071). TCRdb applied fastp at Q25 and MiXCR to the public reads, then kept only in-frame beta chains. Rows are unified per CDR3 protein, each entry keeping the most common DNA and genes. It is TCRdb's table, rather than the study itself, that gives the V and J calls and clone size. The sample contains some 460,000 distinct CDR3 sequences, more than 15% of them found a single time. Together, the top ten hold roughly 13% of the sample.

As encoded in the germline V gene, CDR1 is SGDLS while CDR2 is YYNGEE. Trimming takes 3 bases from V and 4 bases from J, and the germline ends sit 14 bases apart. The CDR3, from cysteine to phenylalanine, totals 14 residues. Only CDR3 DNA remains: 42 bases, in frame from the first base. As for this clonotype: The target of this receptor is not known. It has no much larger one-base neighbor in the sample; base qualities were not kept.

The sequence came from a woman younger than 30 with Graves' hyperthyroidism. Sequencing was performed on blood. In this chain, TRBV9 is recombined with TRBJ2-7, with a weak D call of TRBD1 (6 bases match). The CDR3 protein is CASSEGDGIYEQYF. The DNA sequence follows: TGTGCCAGCAGCGAGGGGGACGGAATTTACGAGCAGTACTTC.